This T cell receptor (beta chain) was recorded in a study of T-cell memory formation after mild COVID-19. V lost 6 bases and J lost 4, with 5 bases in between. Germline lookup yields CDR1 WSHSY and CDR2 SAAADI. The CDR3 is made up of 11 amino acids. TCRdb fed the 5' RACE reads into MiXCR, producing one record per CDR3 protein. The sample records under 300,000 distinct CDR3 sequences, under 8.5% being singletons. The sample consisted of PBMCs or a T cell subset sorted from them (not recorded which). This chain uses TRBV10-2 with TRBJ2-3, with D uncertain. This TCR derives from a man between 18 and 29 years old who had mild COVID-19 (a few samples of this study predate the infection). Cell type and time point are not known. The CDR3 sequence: CASSWADTQYF. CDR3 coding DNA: TGCGCCAGCAGCTGGGCAGATACGCAGTATTTT.